The 10 T cell receptor beta chains below were found in one sample sequenced in a study of CD8 T cells in Susac syndrome. Reverse transcription of roughly 0.5 to 1 ug RNA used random hexamers. TCRdb reanalysed the immunoSEQ multiplex PCR reads using MiXCR and keeps one entry per CDR3 protein. In the table there are fewer than 350,000 distinct CDR3 sequences, over 75% of which are singletons. The sample taken for sequencing was CD8+ T cells from PBMCs. These receptors were collected from a human donor with multiple sclerosis.

The CDR3 DNA reads TGTGCCAGCAGTTTATTCCCGGCTAGCACAGATACGCAGTATTTT. Translation: CASSLFPASTDTQYF. The chain uses TRBV28 and TRBJ2-3; D gene uncertain. CDR3 length: 15 residues. Between the trimmed V and J ends, which lost 1 base and 0 bases, there was a span of 8 bases. Germline V CDR1 and CDR2: MDHEN, SYDVKM.

J is TRBJ2-3 and V is TRBV6-5; TRBD1 aligns across 7 bases. With V trimmed by 6 bases and J by 3 bases, 3 bases remained unmatched. The CDR3 covers 13 residues. Per the germline V gene, CDR1 is MNHEY and CDR2 is SVGAGI. CDR3 amino acids: CASRRGPTDTQYF. The DNA of the CDR3 is TGTGCCAGCAGGAGGGGGCCGACAGATACGCAGTATTTT.

A remark on this clonotype: A read error may account for a junction end that differs from germline. The chain has TRBV20-1 and TRBJ2-1; 8 bases align to TRBD2. Germline CDR1 and CDR2: DFQATT and SNEGSKA (reference sequence). The CDR3 is made up of 16 amino acids. The CDR3, as DNA: TGCAGTGCTAGGGTCCTCAGCGGGAGCTCCTTCAATGAGCAGTTCTTC. Translating gives CSARVLSGSSFNEQFF.

The rearrangement uses TRBV7-9 and TRBJ2-5, with 14 positions matching TRBD2. This CDR3 is 17 amino acids long. Per the germline V gene, CDR1 is SEHNR and CDR2 is FQNEAQ (reference sequence). J was trimmed by 5 bases and V by 5 bases; bases with no gene match: 10. The CDR3 region has the DNA TGTGCCAGCAGCCCTCGGGGACTAGCGGGAGACTCGGAGACCCAGTACTTC. Its translation is CASSPRGLAGDSETQYF. The complete variable domain, with remaining parts taken from reference TRBV7-9 and TRBJ2-5, reads DTGVSQNPRHKITKRGQNVTFRCDPISEHNRLYWYRQTLGQGPEFLTYFQNEAQLEKSRLLSDRFSAERPKGSFSTLEIQRTEQGDSAMYLCASSPRGLAGDSETQYFGPGTRLLVL.

This clonotype has a single count. This rearrangement joins TRBV28 to TRBJ2-3, with D perhaps assigned TRBD1 or TRBD2 (6 bases each). V lost 2 bases, J lost 4 bases, and 13 bases lay in between. The CDR3 totals 15 residues. Germline V gives CDR1 MDHEN, CDR2 SYDVKM. The CDR3 coding sequence is TGTGCCAGCAGTTTAGGAGGGGGGAGCTCAGATACGCAGTATTTT. Residues: CASSLGGGSSDTQYF.

This sequence joins TRBV3-1 and TRBJ1-1, with D perhaps TRBD1 (5 bases). The length of the CDR3 is 13 residues. CDR1 and CDR2 (germline): LGHDT, YNNKEL (reference sequence). V was trimmed by 4 bases and J by 9 bases, leaving 15 bases between them. CDR3 in DNA: TGTGCCAGCAGCCCCGGGACTGACCTGCAAGCTTTCTTT. It codes for CASSPGTDLQAFF.

This clonotype is a singleton in its sample. The V gene is TRBV28, the J gene TRBJ2-1; D is uncertain. Trimming stripped 7 bases from V and 0 bases from J, with 10 bases between. The CDR3 runs to 14 residues. Germline-derived CDR1 and CDR2 are MDHEN and SYDVKM. The CDR3 DNA follows: TGTGCCAGCACTGACCCGAGCTCCTACAATGAGCAGTTCTTC. It specifies CASTDPSSYNEQFF.

J is TRBJ2-6 and V is TRBV6-2 or TRBV6-3; D is perhaps TRBD1 (5 bases). Trimming left V 2 bases short and J 4 bases short, with 21 bases between. The CDR3 totals 19 residues. The germline gives CDR1 MNHEY, CDR2 SVGEGT. The chain's CDR3 is CASSYGQGSLLSGANVLTF. CDR3 nucleotides: TGTGCCAGCAGTTACGGGCAGGGCTCCCTATTATCCGGGGCCAACGTCCTGACTTTC.

The J gene is TRBJ1-1, the V gene TRBV30; D gene ambiguous. Per the germline V gene, CDR1 is GTSNPN and CDR2 is SVGIG (reference sequence). The CDR3 is 11 residues long. Trimming left V 3 bases short and J 8 bases short, with 10 bases between. CDR3 DNA: TGTGCCTGGAGGGATACAAGAGAAGCTTTCTTT. This codes for CAWRDTREAFF.

This chain joins TRBV5-5 and TRBJ1-1; D is unresolved. There are 14 residues in the CDR3. CDR1 SGHKS and CDR2 YYEKEE come from the germline V gene (reference sequence). V was trimmed by 0 bases and J by 5 bases, leaving 11 bases between them. CDR3: CASSLVQPVTEAFF. DNA of the CDR3: TGTGCCAGCAGCTTGGTACAGCCGGTTACTGAAGCTTTCTTT.